What follows are 8 T cell receptor beta chains derived from one specimen sequenced in a study of T-cell memory formation after mild COVID-19. TCRdb reprocessed the 5' RACE reads with MiXCR, giving one entry per CDR3 protein. The sample lists approximately 260,000 distinct CDR3 sequences, more than 15% occurring once. What was sequenced was PBMCs or a T cell subset sorted from them (not recorded which). These TCRs come from a man aged 18 to 29 who had mild COVID-19 (a few samples of this study predate the infection). Cell type and time point are not known.

This chain uses TRBV11-2 with TRBJ1-6, with TRBD1 as a possible D gene (6 bases). This CDR3 is 15 amino acids long. Per the germline V gene, CDR1 is SGHAT and CDR2 is FQNNGV. V lost 0 bases, J lost 10 bases, and 13 bases lay in between. The DNA for the CDR3 is TGTGCCAGCAGCTTAGATGGGGGGCGAGCATCACCCCTCCACTTT. Protein sequence: CASSLDGGRASPLHF.

This clonotype has just a few counts. This sequence joins TRBV6-5 and TRBJ2-7; TRBD1 matches 9 bases. CDR1 and CDR2 (germline): MNHEY, SVGAGI. Trimming cost V 2 bases and J 7 bases; bases outside gene matches: 9. The CDR3 loop spans 15 amino acids. For the CDR3, the DNA is TGTGCCAGCAGTTACGGGGGACAGGGAACACTTGAGCAGTACTTC. Amino acids: CASSYGGQGTLEQYF.

The V and J genes are TRBV29-1 and TRBJ1-4; D not certain. This CDR3 is 12 amino acids long. V dropped 5 bases and J dropped 8 bases, with 12 bases sitting between them. CDR1 and CDR2 (germline): SQVTM, ANQGSEA. CDR3 protein: CSVLQAGEKLFF. The CDR3 bases are TGCAGCGTTCTCCAGGCAGGCGAAAAACTGTTTTTT.

This clonotype occurred a few times. The chain is built from TRBV7-9 and TRBJ2-5; a possible D gene is TRBD1 (7 bases). The CDR3 loop spans 15 amino acids. CDR1 is SEHNR, CDR2 FQNEAQ, per germline (reference sequence). Between the trimmed V and J ends, which lost 3 bases and 3 bases, there was a span of 14 bases. In nucleotides, the CDR3 is TGTGCCAGCAGCTTCACCAGGGGGGTAAAAGAGACCCAGTACTTC. Residues: CASSFTRGVKETQYF.

This clonotype was seen a few times. The V gene is TRBV6-2 or TRBV6-3, the J gene TRBJ2-2, with 10 bases aligning to TRBD1. With 6 bases clipped from V and 0 bases from J, the junction kept 13 bases outside the gene matches. The CDR3 totals 19 residues. Germline V gives CDR1 MNHEY, CDR2 SVGEGT. The CDR3 loop is CASRDRGPNLPPNTGELFF. The CDR3 nucleotides read TGTGCCAGCAGAGACAGGGGGCCAAACCTCCCACCGAACACCGGGGAGCTGTTTTTT.

V is TRBV3-1 and J is TRBJ1-6; unclear D gene. Germline CDR1 and CDR2: LGHDT and YNNKEL (reference sequence). The ends were cut back, 1 base at V and 7 bases at J, with 8 bases in the middle. The CDR3 consists of 14 residues. The CDR3 is CASSQVLGNSPLHF. The CDR3 bases are TGTGCCAGCAGCCAAGTCCTTGGGAATTCACCCCTCCACTTT.

The sample holds many counts of this clonotype. The gene calls are TRBV12-5 and TRBJ1-2; D gene unclear. The CDR3 sequence is 14 residues long. CDR1 and CDR2 (germline): LGHNT, FRNRAP. The V end lost 1 base, the J end lost 3 bases, and 9 bases lay between the germline ends. CDR3 nucleotide sequence: TGTGCTAGTGGTTTGGGAAGTTCGTACTATGGCTACACCTTC. This codes for CASGLGSSYYGYTF.

This clonotype was seen a few times. The CDR3 is CASSSGGPGHQYF. The CDR3 region has the DNA TGTGCCAGCAGCTCCGGGGGACCGGGACACCAGTACTTC. V usage is TRBV7-9 and J usage is TRBJ2-4, with D tentatively TRBD1 or TRBD2 (6 bases each). V lost 4 bases to trimming and J lost 13 bases, with 17 bases between them. The CDR3 extends over 13 amino acids. Germline V gene data show CDR1 as SEHNR and CDR2 as FQNEAQ (reference sequence). Supplemented by reference TRBV7-9 and TRBJ2-4, the full variable domain reads DTGVSQNPRHKITKRGQNVTFRCDPISEHNRLYWYRQTLGQGPEFLTYFQNEAQLEKSRLLSDRFSAERPKGSFSTLEIQRTEQGDSAMYLCASSSGGPGHQYFGAGTRLSVL.